The clone carrying this T cell receptor (beta chain) was seen a handful of times. Its target is not known. For the diagnoses, clinical symptoms, serum thyroxine and TRAb, thyroid ultrasound and orbital computed tomography were used. Fresh peripheral blood, roughly 9.3 ml, was the source of the PBMCs. The data derive from a study of T cells in Graves' hyperthyroidism and ophthalmopathy. Overall study results and limits: Ophthalmopathy cases were set apart from stable hyperthyroidism by a 13 V-J model.

Regions amplified from RNA transcripts were the TCR beta CDR3 regions. With the HTBI primer set, the TCR CDR3 went through a first round of RT-PCR. TCRdb reprocessed the multiplex PCR reads via MiXCR and lists one record per CDR3 protein. The table has 300,000 or so distinct CDR3 sequences, around 15% seen once. The receptor comes from an older woman with Graves' ophthalmopathy. Sequenced material: blood.

The CDR3 nucleotides read TGTGCCAGCGGGAGTGCCACAGATACGCAGTATTTT. Its protein product is CASGSATDTQYF. The chain recombines TRBV2 with TRBJ2-3; D possibly corresponds to TRBD2 (5 bases). Germline assignment: CDR1 SNHLY and CDR2 FYNNEI. This CDR3 contains 12 residues. With 8 bases removed from V and 2 bases from J, the gap between germline ends came to 8 bases.